A single sample gave rise to the 4 T cell receptor beta chains below, sequenced in a study of cytomegalovirus exposure and HLA in healthy donors. The PCR contained 60 Vbeta and 13 Jbeta primers. The protocol was immunoSEQ multiplex PCR, while the TCRdb copy is restricted to in-frame clones and leaves out a portion. The data show about 200,000 clones, with 65% to 85% seen just once and less than 2% held by the top ten. Sequencing was performed on PBMCs. Source of these receptors: a man aged 40-50 years in good health and CMV-seropositive.

The J gene is TRBJ2-3, the V gene TRBV7-2, with 7 bases that match TRBD2. The CDR3 contains 16 residues. Germline lookup yields CDR1 SGHTA and CDR2 FQGNSA. V shed 1 base, J shed 3 bases, and the junction held 7 bases outside the gene matches. The CDR3 DNA reads as TGTGCCAGCAGCTTAGTTGGCGGGAGTGCGACAGATACGCAGTATTTT. Translation gives CASSLVGGSATDTQYF.

The chain links TRBV10-3 to TRBJ2-1; 8 bases are a match to TRBD1. With 2 bases clipped from V and 3 bases from J, the junction kept 6 bases outside the gene matches. CDR3 length: 16 amino acids. Germline values: CDR1 ENHRY, CDR2 SYGVKD. The CDR3 DNA follows: TGTGCCATCAGTGAGCCTAGGACAGGGATCTACAATGAGCAGTTCTTC. Translated, it gives CAISEPRTGIYNEQFF.

This chain links TRBV2 with TRBJ2-5; D is uncertain. The length of the CDR3 is 11 residues. Germline values: CDR1 SNHLY, CDR2 FYNNEI. V gave up 6 bases and J gave up 9 bases, with 11 bases separating them. CDR3 sequence reads: CASRLPPAQYF. The CDR3 region has the DNA TGTGCCAGCAGGCTACCACCGGCCCAGTACTTC.

The chain couples TRBV19 to TRBJ2-3; 8 nucleotides match TRBD1. CDR3 length: 14 residues. Germline values: CDR1 LNHDA, CDR2 SQIVND (reference sequence). The J segment lost 4 bases and the V segment lost 5 bases, leaving 5 bases of the junction unmatched. CDR3 region: CASSFRTGSDTQYF. CDR3 nucleotides: TGTGCCAGTAGTTTCCGGACAGGGTCAGATACGCAGTATTTT.